The 17 T cell receptor beta chains below all came from one sample that was sequenced in a study of blood T cells in healthy people across ages. PCR was performed a second time for roughly 7 to 12 cycles using a sample-barcoded 5' primer and a J-beta primer mix. In TCRdb, the 5' RACE reads were re-called with MiXCR into one record per CDR3 protein. The sample shows roughly 1.6 million distinct CDR3 sequences, almost 35% of them seen only once. Sequencing was performed on blood. The receptors here all came from a woman in her twenties or thirties in good health.

V and J are TRBV12-3 or TRBV12-4 and TRBJ1-5, with 12 bases identical to TRBD1. Trimming at V came to 6 bases and at J to 7 bases, leaving 10 bases not matched to a gene. The CDR3 is 16 residues long. For the CDR3, the DNA is TGTGCCAGCAGCTCCTCCGGGACAGGGGGCGAACAGCCCCAGCATTTT. Protein: CASSSSGTGGEQPQHF.

The rearrangement uses TRBV18 and TRBJ2-5; 8 bases match TRBD1. With 4 bases clipped from V and 5 bases from J, the junction kept 6 bases outside the gene matches. The V gene's germline CDR1 is KGHSH and CDR2 LQKENI. The CDR3 has 14 residues. The CDR3 DNA follows: TGTGCCAGCTCACAGGGACAGGTACGGGAGACCCAGTACTTC. This translates into CASSQGQVRETQYF.

This clonotype was seen ten or more times. V and J are TRBV4-1 and TRBJ2-7; possible D gene TRBD2, 6 bases. This CDR3 has 13 residues. Trimming removed 8 bases at V and 0 bases at J, with 11 bases between. Per the germline V gene, CDR1 is MGHRA and CDR2 is YSYEKL. CDR3 amino acids: CASVGGVSYEQYF. For the CDR3, the DNA is TGCGCCAGCGTCGGAGGGGTCTCCTACGAGCAGTACTTC.

There are a few counts of this clonotype. The chain employs TRBV2 and TRBJ2-1; D perhaps matches TRBD2 (5 bases). Trimming cost V 4 bases and J 2 bases, with 12 bases left between them. The CDR3 consists of 15 residues. Germline assignment: CDR1 SNHLY and CDR2 FYNNEI. The CDR3 sequence is CASSARTPAYNEQFF. CDR3 DNA sequence: TGTGCCAGCAGTGCCAGGACTCCTGCCTACAATGAGCAGTTCTTC.

The chain employs TRBV12-3 or TRBV12-4 and TRBJ1-4; D might be TRBD1 (5 bases). Deletions cut 6 bases from V and 8 bases from J, with 16 bases between. The length of the CDR3 is 14 residues. This CDR3 reads CASSIGGFREKLFF. CDR3 DNA: TGTGCCAGCAGCATCGGGGGGTTTCGAGAAAAACTGTTTTTT.

The chain is built from TRBV6-2 or TRBV6-3 and TRBJ2-2; TRBD2 matches 10 bases. The length of the CDR3 is 16 residues. Unmatched junction bases numbered 7, after V lost 3 bases and J lost 6 bases. Germline CDR1 and CDR2: MNHEY and SVGEGT. The CDR3 is CASSYKRGGLAGELFF. The CDR3 DNA follows: TGTGCCAGCAGTTATAAGCGGGGGGGCCTCGCCGGGGAGCTGTTTTTT.

This clonotype was picked up a small number of times. J is TRBJ1-5 and V is TRBV20-1, with D possibly TRBD1 on 5 matching bases. With 1 base removed from V and 2 bases from J, the gap between germline ends came to 9 bases. The CDR3 runs to 14 residues. Germline V CDR1 and CDR2: DFQATT, SNEGSKA (reference sequence). The CDR3, as DNA: TGCAGTGCTAGAGCCAAGACAGGCAATCAGCCCCAGCATTTT. It is translated as CSARAKTGNQPQHF.

This clonotype was counted at least ten times. The chain carries TRBV29-1 and TRBJ2-7; 8 bases map to TRBD1. The CDR3 is made up of 15 amino acids. Germline values: CDR1 SQVTM, CDR2 ANQGSEA. V lost 4 bases to trimming and J lost 6 bases; unmatched junction nucleotides: 14. The CDR3 region has the DNA TGCAGCGTTGCGCCCGGGACAGGTCGGGTATCCGAGCAGTACTTC. It specifies CSVAPGTGRVSEQYF.

This clonotype was detected once. The J gene is TRBJ1-6, the V gene TRBV3-1; D not resolved. Germline loops: CDR1 LGHDT, CDR2 YNNKEL (reference sequence). Trimming took off 4 bases at V and 7 bases at J, with 11 bases between the two ends. This CDR3 comprises 14 residues. Written as DNA, the CDR3 is TGTGCCAGCAGCCCTAGACGGGGAAATTCACCCCTCCACTTT. Protein: CASSPRRGNSPLHF.

This clonotype was detected a few times. CDR3 nucleotide sequence: TGTGCCAGCAGCGTAAGCTGGTGGCCCTACGAGCAGTACTTC. Residues: CASSVSWWPYEQYF. The chain links TRBV9 to TRBJ2-7; D remains ambiguous. Trimming removed 1 base from V and 2 bases from J, with 10 bases in between. Per the germline V gene, CDR1 is SGDLS and CDR2 is YYNGEE. The CDR3 is 14 residues long. Filled out from reference TRBV9 and TRBJ2-7, the complete variable domain reads DSGVTQTPKHLITATGQRVTLRCSPRSGDLSVYWYQQSLDQGLQFLIQYYNGEERAKGNILERFSAQQFPDLHSELNLSSLELGDSALYFCASSVSWWPYEQYFGPGTRLTVT.

The chain is built from TRBV18 and TRBJ2-7; D is unresolved. The CDR3 is made up of 14 amino acids. Germline CDR1 KGHSH, CDR2 LQKENI. Trimming took 3 bases from V and 7 from J, leaving 16 bases between them. In DNA form, the CDR3 reads TGTGCCAGCTCACCGAGCTGGGGTAGAGAGGAGCAGTACTTC. It translates to CASSPSWGREEQYF. Full variable domain (rest looked up from reference TRBV18 and TRBJ2-7): NAGVMQNPRHLVRRRGQEARLRCSPMKGHSHVYWYRQLPEEGLKFMVYLQKENIIDESGMPKERFSAEFPKEGPSILRIQQVVRGDSAAYFCASSPSWGREEQYFGPGTRLTVT.

This clonotype was found many times. The chain carries TRBV3-1 and TRBJ2-3; no firm D call. V shed 0 bases and J shed 0 bases, with 4 bases lying between them. This CDR3 has 14 amino acids. Germline V gene lookup returns CDR1 LGHDT and CDR2 YNNKEL (reference sequence). Here the CDR3 DNA reads TGTGCCAGCAGCCAAGAAACGAGCACAGATACGCAGTATTTT. Its translation is CASSQETSTDTQYF.

This clonotype was recorded many times. V gene TRBV20-1 combines with J gene TRBJ2-7; perhaps TRBD2 as D (6 bases). Trimming pared 3 bases from V and 2 bases from J, leaving 11 bases between. Germline V lookup: CDR1 DFQATT, CDR2 SNEGSKA (reference sequence). The CDR3 consists of 13 residues. DNA for the CDR3: TGCAGTGCTAGGGAGGGATCTACCTACGAGCAGTACTTC. Amino acids: CSAREGSTYEQYF.

This chain connects TRBV9 to TRBJ1-2; D is unclear. This CDR3 has 13 amino acids. Deletions cut 1 base from V and 9 bases from J, with 13 bases between. Germline CDR1 is SGDLS and CDR2 is YYNGEE. The CDR3 DNA is TGTGCCAGCAGCGTAAAGGATGTGGATAGCTACACCTTC. This sequence encodes CASSVKDVDSYTF.

The chain joins TRBV3-1 to TRBJ2-3; 9 bases align to TRBD1. Germline CDR1 LGHDT, CDR2 YNNKEL (reference sequence). V trimming: 2 bases; J trimming: 0 bases; junction bases outside the gene matches: 3. CDR3 length: 16 amino acids. This chain's CDR3 is CASSQWDRASTDTQYF. CDR3 DNA sequence: TGTGCCAGCAGCCAATGGGACAGGGCTAGCACAGATACGCAGTATTTT.

In this sample, this clonotype turned up a few times. The chain links TRBV18 to TRBJ2-7, with 7 bases aligning to TRBD2. The CDR3 length is 16 residues. CDR1 and CDR2 from the germline V gene are KGHSH and LQKENI. The junction had 9 bases not matched to a gene; V was cut back by 2 bases and J by 2 bases. Here the CDR3 reads CASSPGGQGLTYEQYF. For the CDR3, the DNA is TGTGCCAGCTCACCAGGTGGGCAGGGACTAACCTACGAGCAGTACTTC.

V and J are TRBV20-1 and TRBJ2-3; TRBD2 matches at 12 bases. This CDR3 is built from 16 residues. The V and J ends lost 5 bases and 0 bases, in that order; junction bases with no gene match: 6. Germline assignment: CDR1 DFQATT and CDR2 SNEGSKA (reference sequence). This CDR3 reads CSARLAGGSSTDTQYF. CDR3 DNA sequence: TGCAGTGCTCGTCTAGCGGGGGGGAGTAGCACAGATACGCAGTATTTT.